The 9 T cell receptor beta chains reported below all come from one sample, sequenced in a study of blood T cell repertoires in COVID-19. Some clones are missing from TCRdb's copy, which holds only in-frame ones; the method was immunoSEQ multiplex PCR. Altogether approximately 190,000 clones are present, about 80% being singletons, with the ten largest covering approximately 6.9%. Sequenced: peripheral blood. These TCRs come from a human donor with acute or convalescent COVID-19. The donor label of this sample is uncertain.

The genes are TRBV7-2 and TRBJ2-5, with D perhaps TRBD2 (5 bases). V lost 3 bases to trimming and J lost 5 bases, with 13 bases between them. CDR1 and CDR2 (germline): SGHTA, FQGNSA. This CDR3 comprises 14 residues. DNA of the CDR3: TGTGCCAGCAGCTTGAGGTCGGGGTCGGAGACCCAGTACTTC. Encoded protein: CASSLRSGSETQYF.

The chain employs TRBV2 and TRBJ2-5; 8 bases map to TRBD1. There are 15 residues in the CDR3. With 5 bases clipped from V and 0 bases from J, the junction kept 5 bases outside the gene matches. Germline CDR1 and CDR2: SNHLY and FYNNEI. The CDR3 DNA sequence: TGTGCCAGCAGTCGACAGGGGTCCTACCAAGAGACCCAGTACTTC. Protein sequence: CASSRQGSYQETQYF. Based on the CDR3 plus reference TRBV2 and TRBJ2-5, the full variable domain is EPEVTQTPSHQVTQMGQEVILRCVPISNHLYFYWYRQILGQKVEFLVSFYNNEISEKSEIFDDQFSVERPDGSNFTLKIRSTKLEDSAMYFCASSRQGSYQETQYFGPGTRLLVL.

This clone was recorded a few times. The gene calls are TRBV2 and TRBJ1-2; D is possibly TRBD1 (6 bases). This CDR3 region has 14 residues. The V gene's germline CDR1 is SNHLY and CDR2 FYNNEI. Trimming cost V 7 bases and J 0 bases, with 12 bases left between them. CDR3 loop: CASMGQRPNYGYTF. For the CDR3, the DNA is TGTGCCAGCATGGGACAAAGGCCTAACTATGGCTACACCTTC.

This chain joins TRBV6-5 and TRBJ1-2, with TRBD1 matching over 9 bases. The CDR3 is 15 amino acids. After removal of 10 bases from V and 7 bases from J, the junction contained 16 bases not matched to a gene. The germline V gene has CDR1 MNHEY and CDR2 SVGAGI. This CDR3 is CATKLERQGEGGYTF. Written as DNA, the CDR3 is TGTGCCACTAAATTAGAAAGACAGGGGGAGGGTGGCTACACCTTC.

V is TRBV28 and J is TRBJ1-4; D not resolved. The CDR3 covers 15 residues. Germline V lookup: CDR1 MDHEN, CDR2 SYDVKM. V lost 2 bases, J lost 0 bases, and 7 bases lay in between. The CDR3 is CASSLVPSTNEKLFF. The DNA of the CDR3 is TGTGCCAGCAGTTTAGTCCCCTCAACTAATGAAAAACTGTTTTTT.

The chain uses TRBV19 and TRBJ1-1, with D possibly being TRBD1 (6 bases). Germline V lookup: CDR1 LNHDA, CDR2 SQIVND (reference sequence). The CDR3 sequence is 14 residues long. The V end lost 4 bases, the J end lost 5 bases, and 14 bases lay between the germline ends. The CDR3, as DNA: TGTGCCAGTAGTAGGACAGACCTGGAAACTGAAGCTTTCTTT. Residues: CASSRTDLETEAFF.

This chain's CDR3 is CASGAILGNTIYF. CDR3 nucleotides: TGTGCCAGCGGGGCCATACTTGGAAACACCATATATTTT. The chain has TRBV12-3 or TRBV12-4 and TRBJ1-3, with a weak D call TRBD1 (5 bases). The CDR3 covers 13 residues. V was cut by 8 bases and J by 3 bases, with 11 bases left in between.

The chain employs TRBV6-1 and TRBJ2-1; the match to TRBD2 covers 7 bases. This CDR3 has 17 residues. Germline V lookup: CDR1 MNHNS, CDR2 SASEGT. Trimming cost V 0 bases and J 1 base; bases outside gene matches: 6. CDR3: CASSEARLAVSYNEQFF. The CDR3 DNA follows: TGTGCCAGCAGTGAAGCACGGCTAGCGGTTTCCTACAATGAGCAGTTCTTC.

The V gene is TRBV7-9, the J gene TRBJ2-1; 7 positions match TRBD2. J gave up 4 bases and V 0 bases, and 6 bases lay outside the gene matches. This CDR3 has 16 residues. Germline V gene lookup returns CDR1 SEHNR and CDR2 FQNEAQ (reference sequence). The CDR3 spells CASSLAGGPRYNEQFF. CDR3 nucleotides: TGTGCCAGCAGCTTAGCGGGAGGGCCGAGGTACAATGAGCAGTTCTTC.